This TCR beta chain appears in the sequencing data of a study of blood T cell repertoires in COVID-19. Measured with immunoSEQ multiplex PCR; TCRdb has only the in-frame clones, and not every one. The data contain some 240,000 clones, around 85% of them seen just once; the ten biggest clones take up roughly a tenth. Trimming shortened V by 0 bases and J by 8 bases, and 8 bases separated the two germline ends. From germline, CDR1 is SGHNT and CDR2 YYREEE (reference sequence). The CDR3 totals 12 residues. Material for sequencing was peripheral blood. The rearrangement links TRBV5-4 to TRBJ1-1; a possible D gene is TRBD1 (6 bases). This TCR came from a woman older than 75 with acute or convalescent COVID-19. The CDR3 spells CASSLEGGEAFF. For the CDR3, the DNA is TGTGCCAGCAGCTTGGAGGGGGGGGAAGCTTTCTTT.